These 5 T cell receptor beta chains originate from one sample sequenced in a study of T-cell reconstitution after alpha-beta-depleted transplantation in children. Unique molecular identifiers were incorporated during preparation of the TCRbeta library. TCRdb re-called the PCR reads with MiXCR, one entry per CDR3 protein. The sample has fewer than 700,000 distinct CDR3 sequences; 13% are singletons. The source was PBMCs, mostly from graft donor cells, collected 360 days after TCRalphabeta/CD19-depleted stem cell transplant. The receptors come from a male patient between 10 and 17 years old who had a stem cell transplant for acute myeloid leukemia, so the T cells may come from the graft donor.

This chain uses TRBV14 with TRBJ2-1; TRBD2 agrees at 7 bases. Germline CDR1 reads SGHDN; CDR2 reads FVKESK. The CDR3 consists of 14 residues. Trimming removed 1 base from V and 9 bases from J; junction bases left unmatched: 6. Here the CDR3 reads CASSQVGLVLEQFF. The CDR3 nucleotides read TGTGCCAGCAGCCAAGTCGGACTAGTACTTGAGCAGTTCTTC. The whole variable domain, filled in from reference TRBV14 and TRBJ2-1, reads EAGVTQFPSHSVIEKGQTVTLRCDPISGHDNLYWYRRVMGKEIKFLLHFVKESKQDESGMPNNRFLAERTGGTYSTLKVQPAELEDSGVYFCASSQVGLVLEQFFGPGTRLTVL.

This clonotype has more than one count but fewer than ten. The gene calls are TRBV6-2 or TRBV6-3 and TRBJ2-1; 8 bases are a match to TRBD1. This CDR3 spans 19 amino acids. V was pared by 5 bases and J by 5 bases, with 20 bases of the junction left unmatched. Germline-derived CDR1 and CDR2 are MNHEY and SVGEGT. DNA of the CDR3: TGTGCCAGCAGTCCGTGGACAGGGATCCGCACGGGAGTGGACAATGAGCAGTTCTTC. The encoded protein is CASSPWTGIRTGVDNEQFF.

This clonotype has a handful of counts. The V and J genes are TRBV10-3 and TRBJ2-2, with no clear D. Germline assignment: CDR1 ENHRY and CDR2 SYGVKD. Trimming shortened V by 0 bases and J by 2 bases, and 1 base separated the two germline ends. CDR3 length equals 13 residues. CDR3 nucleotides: TGTGCCATCAGTGAGTCAAACACCGGGGAGCTGTTTTTT. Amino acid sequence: CAISESNTGELFF.

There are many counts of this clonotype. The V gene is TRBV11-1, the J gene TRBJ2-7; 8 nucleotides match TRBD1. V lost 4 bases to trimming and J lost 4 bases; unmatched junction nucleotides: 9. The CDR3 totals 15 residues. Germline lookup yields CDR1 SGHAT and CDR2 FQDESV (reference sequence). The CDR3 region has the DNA TGTGCCAGCAGCTCGGGACGCAGGGGGCAGTACGAGCAGTACTTC. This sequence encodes CASSSGRRGQYEQYF. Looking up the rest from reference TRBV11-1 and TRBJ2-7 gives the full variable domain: EAEVAQSPRYKITEKSQAVAFWCDPISGHATLYWYRQILGQGPELLVQFQDESVVDDSQLPKDRFSAERLKGVDSTLKIQPAELGDSAMYLCASSSGRRGQYEQYFGPGTRLTVT.

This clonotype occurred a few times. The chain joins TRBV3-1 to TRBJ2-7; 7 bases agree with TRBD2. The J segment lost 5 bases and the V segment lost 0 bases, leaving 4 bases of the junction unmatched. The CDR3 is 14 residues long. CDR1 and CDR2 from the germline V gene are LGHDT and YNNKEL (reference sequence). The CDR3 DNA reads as TGTGCCAGCAGCCAAGAACTAGCGAATAACGAGCAGTACTTC. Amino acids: CASSQELANNEQYF.